These 3 T cell receptor beta chains originate from one sample sequenced in a study of T cells after yellow fever vaccination. TCRdb analysed the 5' RACE reads with MiXCR anew, one entry per CDR3 protein. The data show approximately 510,000 distinct CDR3 sequences, 20% to 25% seen once. The source material was PBMCs, sampled less than 25 days after the first yellow fever vaccination. Receptors originate from a man aged 18-30 years who received the YFV17D yellow fever vaccine.

The CDR3 loop is CASSFWGDKTQYF. The DNA for the CDR3 is TGTGCCAGCAGTTTCTGGGGAGATAAGACCCAGTACTTC. The rearrangement uses TRBV12-3 or TRBV12-4 and TRBJ2-5, with D possibly matching TRBD2 (5 bases). Trimming cost V 3 bases and J 6 bases, with 11 bases left between them. CDR3 size: 13 residues.

This clonotype was observed a few times. The V call is TRBV7-9, the J call TRBJ2-3; D may be TRBD1 (6 bases). The germline V and J ends were trimmed by 5 bases and 4 bases, with 10 bases remaining between them. This CDR3 has 13 residues. CDR1 SEHNR and CDR2 FQNEAQ come from the germline V gene (reference sequence). The CDR3 DNA reads as TGTGCCAGCAGCGAACAGGGACCAGATACGCAGTATTTT. Protein sequence: CASSEQGPDTQYF.

CDR3 loop: CASSPGAARKNIQYF. For the CDR3, the DNA is TGTGCCAGCAGCCCAGGAGCGGCGCGCAAAAACATTCAGTACTTC. This chain links TRBV7-9 with TRBJ2-4; D is possibly TRBD2 (5 bases). Trimming cost V 5 bases and J 3 bases, with 14 bases left between them. The CDR3 is 15 amino acids. CDR1 SEHNR and CDR2 FQNEAQ come from the germline V gene (reference sequence).